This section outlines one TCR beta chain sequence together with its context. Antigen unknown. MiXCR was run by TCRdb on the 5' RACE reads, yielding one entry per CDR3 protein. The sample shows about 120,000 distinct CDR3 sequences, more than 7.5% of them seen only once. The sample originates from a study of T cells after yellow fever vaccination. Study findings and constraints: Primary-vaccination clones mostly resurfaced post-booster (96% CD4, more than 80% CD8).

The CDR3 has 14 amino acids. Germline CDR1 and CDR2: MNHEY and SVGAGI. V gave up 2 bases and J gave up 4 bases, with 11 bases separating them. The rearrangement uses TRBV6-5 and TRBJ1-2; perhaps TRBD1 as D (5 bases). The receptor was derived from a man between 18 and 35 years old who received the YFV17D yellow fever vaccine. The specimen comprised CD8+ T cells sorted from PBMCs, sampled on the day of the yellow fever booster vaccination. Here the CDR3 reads CASSYGTDPYGYTF. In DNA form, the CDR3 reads TGTGCCAGCAGTTACGGGACCGACCCCTATGGCTACACCTTC.